There are many counts of the clone carrying this T cell receptor beta chain. The data stem from a study of regulatory T cells in long-lasting Graves disease. Time point denoted: newly diagnosed GD, antithyroid drugs for less than 3 months. PBMCs provided the RNA from which the TCR library was made. Diagnosing Graves' disease relied on the American Thyroid Association guidelines. According to the study, TCR beta libraries were built with iRepertoire HTBI primers and CDR3-region Arm-PCR. MiXCR, run by TCRdb on the multiplex PCR reads, gives a single entry per CDR3 protein. The sample has fewer than 450,000 distinct CDR3 sequences; 14% to 15% are singletons. This same sample was also part of a study on T cells in Graves' hyperthyroidism and ophthalmopathy.

The sequenced sample was peripheral blood mononuclear cells (PBMCs), obtained at new diagnosis, from a patient treated with antithyroid drugs. The TCR was taken from a woman aged 40 to 55 with Graves disease.

CDR3 residues: CASSALGQVSGELFF. The CDR3 DNA follows: TGTGCCAGCAGTGCGTTGGGACAGGTCTCCGGGGAGCTGTTTTTT. This sequence joins TRBV27 and TRBJ2-2, with 8 bases identical to TRBD1. V shed 5 bases and J 6 bases; nucleotides not matched to a gene: 8. The CDR3 is 15 residues long. Germline CDR1 is MNHEY and CDR2 is SMNVEV (reference sequence).